The T cell receptor beta chain described here comes from a study of T cells in Graves' hyperthyroidism and ophthalmopathy (dated by TCRdb to between 2018 and 2021). Concerning the study at large: Peripheral blood was sampled at the time of initial diagnosis, prior to any treatment. To identify TCR V-J signatures that set the groups apart, the researchers used a discovery cohort of about a hundred patients, made up of 43 with Graves' ophthalmopathy and 55 to 65 with stable Graves' hyperthyroidism. Whether ophthalmopathy could be predicted prospectively was tested in an independent validation cohort made up of 18 to 20 hyperthyroidism patients plus 17 patients who later progressed to ophthalmopathy. The approximately 95 discovery patients were divided at random into training and test sets in a 7:3 ratio. In addition, the study compared T-cell repertoires in thyroid tissue and in blood from about six Graves' hyperthyroidism patients. After blood sampling, hyperthyroidism patients were treated with methimazole at a starting dose of 30 mg daily, and ophthalmopathy patients were treated with high-dose intravenous methylprednisolone. The paper reports TCR Vbeta CDR3 sequencing of 130 to 150 peripheral blood samples: around 41 ophthalmopathy, around 80 hyperthyroidism and 17 progressor patients.

Concerning this clonotype itself: Its antigen has not been determined. It has no much larger one-base neighbor in the sample; base qualities were not kept.

On the study overall, not on this receptor specifically: Blood samples also contained most of the expanded thyroid clonotypes (frequency above 0.001), which suggests that blood repertoires may reflect thyroid immune responses. During validation, the model predicted progression to ophthalmopathy a median of around six months ahead of onset, with almost 71% sensitivity and 72.22% specificity. No statistical method was used to set the sample size in advance, and investigators knew the group allocation. In cross-validation, a model built on a 13 V-J signature told ophthalmopathy apart from stable hyperthyroidism with 85% to 90% sensitivity and around 83% specificity, and in testing the same model reached 80%/75%.

The TCR beta CDR3 regions were amplified from RNA transcripts. The first round of RT-PCR for the TCR CDR3 was performed with the HTBI primer set and the Qiagen OneStep RT-PCR kit. A second multiplex PCR round built the libraries, followed by size selection and purification. Paired-end sequencing of the libraries was performed with 100 bp reads on an Illumina HiSeq2000. For the original study's pipeline: Raw data were processed with SOAPnuke, discarding reads with adapters, uncalled bases, mean Phred below 15, or no exact constant-primer or identifier match. High-quality paired reads were merged with COPE v1.2.5, and unique nucleotide sequences were defined as clonotypes. Clonotypes were aligned to IMGT TRBV, TRBD and TRBJ reference segments using MiTCR v1.1. The analysis was restricted to V-J combinations with a frequency above 0.0001, which together covered 99% to 99.2% of the repertoires. A TCS score was defined as the ratio of F50 (clonal expansion) to E x V (chaos), with BLOSUM62-based TCRdist applied between CDR3 peptides within each V-J. Welch's t-statistics and random forest reduced 500 to 550 V-J features to fewer than 15, which were used in a naive Bayes classifier (R e1071). TCRdb took the public reads, trimmed them with fastp at Q25, ran MiXCR for clone calling and kept in-frame beta chains. Identical CDR3 proteins give one entry, which carries the most common genes and DNA. The V and J calls reflect TCRdb's pipeline rather than the authors' work. Within this sample are some 350,000 distinct CDR3 sequences, with 25% of them counted one time only. Roughly 70% of the sample goes to the ten largest clones.

Stable Graves' hyperthyroidism was defined as the absence of progression to ophthalmopathy over 18 months of follow-up. Hyperthyroidism patients were newly diagnosed, with disease duration under 2 months, and aged 18 to 65 years. Exclusion was applied to patients with uncontrolled infections, other autoimmune diseases, pregnancy or lactation. Diagnoses relied on clinical symptoms, serum thyroxine and TRAb, thyroid ultrasound and orbital computed tomography. PBMCs were separated from 10 ml of fresh peripheral blood using Ficoll-Paque density gradient centrifugation. Total RNA was extracted with Trizol reagent, and quality was checked on an Agilent 2100 Bioanalyzer. What was sequenced was blood. The sequence was obtained from a man aged 45-65 years with Graves' hyperthyroidism.

The CDR3 protein sequence reads: CASSQEDFSYEQYF. The sequence in DNA is TGTGCCAGCAGCCAAGAGGACTTCTCCTACGAGCAGTACTTC. The sequence joins TRBV4-2 to TRBJ2-7, with a tentative D gene TRBD2 over 5 matching bases. Deletion took 0 bases off V and 0 bases off J, with a span of 6 bases between the germline ends. From the germline V gene, CDR1 is LGHNA and CDR2 is YNFKEQ. The CDR3 has 14 amino acids, counting the end cysteine and phenylalanine. Only CDR3 DNA remains: 42 bases, in frame from the first base.